Presented here are 21 T cell receptor beta chains from one specimen sequenced in a study of regulatory T cells in long-lasting Graves disease. Time point noted: persistent/refractory GD, antithyroid drugs over 5 years with positive TRAb. The TCR library was made from RNA extracted from PBMCs. Assembly of TCR beta libraries relied on iRepertoire HTBI primers together with Arm-PCR of CDR3 regions. From the multiplex PCR reads, TCRdb called clonotypes with MiXCR, one entry per CDR3 protein. This table has 450,000 or so distinct CDR3 sequences, around 21% appearing once. The source was peripheral blood mononuclear cells (PBMCs), collected when the disease was refractory, from a patient treated with antithyroid drugs. The receptor source for this set is a female donor with Graves disease.

This clonotype was counted at least ten times. The CDR3 spells CASSSETGIQPQHF. Here the CDR3 DNA reads TGTGCCAGCAGTTCCGAGACAGGGATCCAGCCCCAGCATTTT. The chain uses TRBV28 and TRBJ1-5, with 7 bases matching TRBD1. Germline loops: CDR1 MDHEN, CDR2 SYDVKM. CDR3 length: 14 amino acids. With 4 bases clipped from V and 7 bases from J, the junction kept 7 bases outside the gene matches. Using reference TRBV28 and TRBJ1-5 for the parts outside the CDR3, the full variable domain is DVKVTQSSRYLVKRTGEKVFLECVQDMDHENMFWYRQDPGLGLRLIYFSYDVKMKEKGDIPEGYSVSREKKERFSLILESASTNQTSMYLCASSSETGIQPQHFGDGTRLSIL.

This clonotype was detected ten times or more. The V gene is TRBV11-2, the J gene TRBJ1-4; D is possibly TRBD1 (5 bases). Germline CDR1 and CDR2: SGHAT and FQNNGV. With 4 bases removed from V and 5 bases from J, the gap between germline ends came to 11 bases. The CDR3 extends over 14 amino acids. DNA for the CDR3: TGTGCCAGCAGCTATGACAGACTGAATGAAAAACTGTTTTTT. Protein: CASSYDRLNEKLFF.

This clonotype turned up a few times. J is TRBJ2-7 and V is TRBV9; D remains unclear. The V gene's germline CDR1 is SGDLS and CDR2 YYNGEE. This CDR3 has 14 residues. Trimming removed 0 bases from V and 3 bases from J, with 10 bases in between. As DNA, the CDR3 is TGTGCCAGCAGCGTAGCCCCGGGTGTCTACGAGCAGTACTTC. This sequence encodes CASSVAPGVYEQYF. Looking up the rest from reference TRBV9 and TRBJ2-7 gives the full variable domain: DSGVTQTPKHLITATGQRVTLRCSPRSGDLSVYWYQQSLDQGLQFLIQYYNGEERAKGNILERFSAQQFPDLHSELNLSSLELGDSALYFCASSVAPGVYEQYFGPGTRLTVT.

Only a few counts were recorded for this clonotype. This chain uses TRBV9 with TRBJ1-1; 7 bases align to TRBD1. Germline V CDR1 and CDR2: SGDLS, YYNGEE. The CDR3 is 14 amino acids. The V segment lost 3 bases and the J segment 4 bases; nucleotides outside the gene matches: 6. The chain's CDR3 is CASSGGTAATEAFF. The CDR3 DNA follows: TGTGCCAGCAGCGGCGGGACAGCGGCCACTGAAGCTTTCTTT.

This clonotype was detected ten times or more. The rearrangement joins TRBV15 to TRBJ2-7, with TRBD1 identical over 9 bases. Germline CDR1 reads LNHNV; CDR2 reads YYDKDF (reference sequence). V gave up 5 bases and J gave up 4 bases; unmatched junction bases: 9. The CDR3 consists of 15 residues. CDR3 in DNA: TGTGCCACCAGCTTCACCGGGACAGGGTTGTACGAGCAGTACTTC. Translated: CATSFTGTGLYEQYF.

In its sample, this clonotype was seen a few times. The chain uses TRBV9 and TRBJ1-3; the D gene is possibly TRBD1 (6 bases). This CDR3 has 16 amino acids. V was trimmed by 1 base and J by 2 bases, leaving 13 bases between them. The V gene's germline CDR1 is SGDLS and CDR2 YYNGEE. CDR3: CASSVSLGAAGNTIYF. In nucleotides, the CDR3 is TGTGCCAGCAGCGTATCGTTGGGGGCAGCTGGAAACACCATATATTTT.

This CDR3 is CASSYGVGPYEQYF. The CDR3 coding sequence is TGTGCCAGCAGTTACGGGGTCGGTCCCTACGAGCAGTACTTC. The rearrangement uses TRBV6-2 or TRBV6-3 and TRBJ2-7; D is uncertain. V was cut by 2 bases and J by 2 bases, with 10 bases left in between. Germline-derived CDR1 and CDR2 are MNHEY and SVGEGT. The CDR3 runs 14 residues.

This clonotype was seen many times. V and J are TRBV6-2 or TRBV6-3 and TRBJ1-2; D is unclear. The CDR3 consists of 15 residues. The V and J ends lost 0 bases and 4 bases respectively, with 12 bases between them. Germline V gene sequence: CDR1 MNHEY, CDR2 SVGEGT. The CDR3, as DNA: TGTGCCAGCAGTTACTCGGCAAACTCCGGCTATGGCTACACCTTC. It codes for CASSYSANSGYGYTF.

Notes on this clonotype: Just one base apart from a much larger clone, this may be a read error. The V gene is TRBV24-1, the J gene TRBJ1-1, with no clear D. Germline CDR1 reads KGHDR; CDR2 reads SFDVKD. The CDR3 runs 13 residues. Between the trimmed V and J ends, which lost 4 bases and 4 bases, there was a span of 9 bases. CDR3 sequence (DNA): TGTGCCACCAGTGACCTGGGCAGCACTGAAGCTTTCTTT. It is translated as CATSDLGSTEAFF.

This clonotype was seen repeatedly, ten times or more. The rearrangement uses TRBV2 and TRBJ1-4; D is unresolved. Germline V CDR1 and CDR2: SNHLY, FYNNEI. This CDR3 comprises 12 residues. With 0 bases removed from V and 6 bases from J, the gap between germline ends came to 2 bases. The CDR3: CASSEAYEKLFF. The CDR3 DNA is TGTGCCAGCAGTGAAGCGTATGAAAAACTGTTTTTT.

The chain joins TRBV18 to TRBJ2-1; no clear D. The V gene's germline CDR1 is KGHSH and CDR2 LQKENI. The CDR3 covers 14 residues. Trimming left V 0 bases short and J 16 bases short, with 19 bases between. CDR3 DNA: TGTGCCAGCTCACCACCTGATGTTAGGCAGTTGCATTTCTTC. This sequence encodes CASSPPDVRQLHFF.

This clonotype was picked up many times. The chain combines TRBV6-5 with TRBJ2-5, with TRBD2 matching over 7 bases. V lost 2 bases, J lost 4 bases, and 4 bases stayed unmatched. Germline-derived CDR1 and CDR2 are MNHEY and SVGAGI. The CDR3 has 14 residues. Written as DNA, the CDR3 is TGTGCCAGCAGTTACGGGGCGGGAGCAGAGACCCAGTACTTC. Amino acid sequence: CASSYGAGAETQYF.

Concerning this clonotype itself: At one end the junction does not follow the germline gene, possibly because of a read error. J is TRBJ1-1 and V is TRBV12-3 or TRBV12-4, with TRBD1 matching 8 bases. The CDR3 spans 12 residues. In DNA, the CDR3 is TGTACCAGCACTCCAGGGGGCGGGCGGGCTTTCTTT. Its translation: CTSTPGGGRAFF.

In its sample, this clonotype was seen a few times. The chain employs TRBV19 and TRBJ2-5, with a weak D call TRBD1 (6 bases). Germline V lookup: CDR1 LNHDA, CDR2 SQIVND (reference sequence). The CDR3 is 14 amino acids. V lost 6 bases and J lost 5, with 16 bases in between. The CDR3 region is CASRGTGYSETQYF. The CDR3 DNA is TGTGCCAGTAGGGGAACAGGGTATTCGGAGACCCAGTACTTC.

This clonotype was picked up a small number of times. The chain uses TRBV7-2 and TRBJ2-7; no clear D gene. This CDR3 comprises 14 residues. Germline V gene lookup returns CDR1 SGHTA and CDR2 FQGNSA. V lost 7 bases and J 2 bases, leaving 15 bases between the germline ends. The CDR3 nucleotides read TGTGCCAGCACCCTAAGTAAAGTTGCCTACGAGCAGTACTTC. This encodes CASTLSKVAYEQYF.

This clonotype was counted at least ten times. The gene calls are TRBV20-1 and TRBJ1-2, with D hard to call. Trimming took off 0 bases at V and 4 bases at J, with 12 bases between the two ends. This CDR3 region has 14 residues. Germline assignment: CDR1 DFQATT and CDR2 SNEGSKA (reference sequence). CDR3 DNA: TGCAGTGCTAGAGATATCAGCCATAGCTATGGCTACACCTTC. Residues: CSARDISHSYGYTF.

This clonotype has ten or more counts. The chain is built from TRBV2 and TRBJ2-7; D may be TRBD1 (6 bases). Looked up from germline, CDR1 is SNHLY and CDR2 is FYNNEI. The V gene lost 9 bases and the J gene lost 6 bases, with 21 bases spanning the gap. CDR3 length equals 14 residues. For the CDR3, the DNA is TGTGCCAGTTTCTCACAGGGTCTTCAAGGCGAGCAGTACTTC. This encodes CASFSQGLQGEQYF.

The rearrangement links TRBV4-3 to TRBJ1-5; D is unresolved. Germline-derived CDR1 and CDR2 are LGHNA and YSLEER. V was pared by 0 bases and J by 7 bases, with 7 bases between. This CDR3 comprises 13 residues. CDR3 region: CASSQDFTQPQHF. In DNA, the CDR3 is TGCGCCAGCAGCCAAGATTTCACCCAGCCCCAGCATTTT.

There are many counts of this clonotype. The chain couples TRBV20-1 to TRBJ1-2, with D hard to call. The germline gives CDR1 DFQATT, CDR2 SNEGSKA (reference sequence). The CDR3 contains 10 residues. Trimming pared 4 bases from V and 8 bases from J, leaving 8 bases between. CDR3 region: CSAKSHGYTF. The CDR3 DNA follows: TGCAGTGCTAAGTCACACGGCTACACCTTC.

The J gene is TRBJ2-2, the V gene TRBV3-1; 7 bases match TRBD2. The V gene's germline CDR1 is LGHDT and CDR2 YNNKEL (reference sequence). V shed 4 bases, J shed 7 bases, and the junction held 15 bases outside the gene matches. CDR3 length: 17 amino acids. CDR3 DNA sequence: TGTGCCAGCAGCCCCGATAATTGGCGCGGGAGTAACGGGGAGCTGTTTTTT. The encoded protein is CASSPDNWRGSNGELFF. The full variable domain, its missing parts supplied by reference TRBV3-1 and TRBJ2-2, is DTAVSQTPKYLVTQMGNDKSIKCEQNLGHDTMYWYKQDSKKFLKIMFSYNNKELIINETVPNRFSPKSPDKAHLNLHINSLELGDSAVYFCASSPDNWRGSNGELFFGEGSRLTVL.

In its sample, this clonotype was seen many times. This rearrangement joins TRBV3-1 to TRBJ2-2; 10 positions agree with TRBD2. Per germline, CDR1 LGHDT and CDR2 YNNKEL (reference sequence). Losses at the gene ends were 6 bases for V and 2 bases for J; bases not matched to a gene: 6. CDR3 size: 16 residues. CDR3: CASSQRTSGNTGELFF. CDR3 nucleotide sequence: TGTGCCAGCAGTCAGAGGACTAGCGGAAACACCGGGGAGCTGTTTTTT.